The 3 T cell receptor beta chains below come from one sample, sequenced in a study of blood T cell repertoires in COVID-19. The method was immunoSEQ multiplex PCR; TCRdb's version includes in-frame clones alone and lacks a portion of them. The sample lists over 150,000 clones, around 86% occurring once. Source material: peripheral blood. These receptors were obtained from a man aged 60 to 69 with COVID-19, enrolled during active disease.

V and J are TRBV3-1 (or the pseudogene TRBV3-2) and TRBJ1-6; a possible D gene is TRBD1 (6 bases). CDR1 is LGHDT and CDR2 is YNNKEL in the germline V gene (reference sequence). This CDR3 has 13 amino acids. With 2 bases removed from V and 9 bases from J, the gap between germline ends came to 8 bases. CDR3 loop: CASSQSGVSPLHF. CDR3 DNA sequence: TGTGCCAGCAGCCAATCAGGGGTTTCACCCCTCCACTTT.

The chain has TRBV5-4 and TRBJ2-5, with 8 bases identical to TRBD2. From germline, CDR1 is SGHNT and CDR2 YYREEE (reference sequence). This CDR3 contains 17 residues. Trimming removed 4 bases from V and 1 base from J; junction bases left unmatched: 12. The CDR3 DNA sequence: TGTGCCAGCAGCCCGGGGGGGTTCCCGGGTCGCCAAGAGACCCAGTACTTC. This translates into CASSPGGFPGRQETQYF. Full variable domain (remainder filled in from reference TRBV5-4 and TRBJ2-5): ETGVTQSPTHLIKTRGQQVTLRCSSQSGHNTVSWYQQALGQGPQFIFQYYREEENGRGNFPPRFSGLQFPNYSSELNVNALELDDSALYLCASSPGGFPGRQETQYFGPGTRLLVL.

The gene calls are TRBV27 and TRBJ1-5, with TRBD1 matching over 9 bases. This CDR3 is 18 amino acids long. Trimming removed 0 bases from V and 6 bases from J; junction bases left unmatched: 12. Per germline, CDR1 MNHEY and CDR2 SMNVEV (reference sequence). Here the CDR3 reads CASSLSRGQGFDGQPQHF. In DNA, the CDR3 is TGTGCCAGCAGTTTATCGAGGGGACAGGGCTTTGATGGTCAGCCCCAGCATTTT.